These 18 T cell receptor beta chains were all obtained from the same sample, sequenced in a study of T cell responses to AZD1222 COVID-19 vaccine. Using immunoSEQ multiplex PCR, the repertoire was profiled, and TCRdb retains in-frame clones only, with some absent. The sample carries under 35,000 clones, approximately 86% recorded once. The material sequenced was peripheral blood, taken on day 0 of AZD1222 vaccination. The receptors stem from an adult in good health.

The rearrangement links TRBV19 to TRBJ2-3; D possibly corresponds to TRBD2 (5 bases). The CDR3 is 12 residues long. The V end was cut by 3 bases, the J end by 4 bases, with 5 bases between. Germline V CDR1 and CDR2: LNHDA, SQIVND (reference sequence). CDR3 region: CASSMGADTQYF. CDR3 coding DNA: TGTGCCAGTAGTATGGGAGCAGATACGCAGTATTTT.

The chain is built from TRBV5-4 and TRBJ1-6, with 7 bases fitting TRBD1. Germline V lookup: CDR1 SGHNT, CDR2 YYREEE (reference sequence). The CDR3 covers 16 residues. Unmatched junction bases numbered 4, after V lost 4 bases and J lost 0 bases. The CDR3 region is CASSRQGGSYNSPLHF. The DNA for the CDR3 is TGTGCCAGCAGCAGACAGGGAGGCTCCTATAATTCACCCCTCCACTTT.

This clone was seen just once. Here the CDR3 reads CASGYGQGDQPQHF. In DNA, the CDR3 is TGTGCCAGCGGTTACGGACAGGGCGATCAGCCCCAGCATTTT. The genes are TRBV7-9 and TRBJ1-5, with 8 bases that match TRBD1. CDR1 and CDR2 (germline): SEHNR, FQNEAQ (reference sequence). V lost 8 bases and J lost 5; bases outside the gene matches: 8. This CDR3 has 14 residues.

The J gene is TRBJ2-4, the V gene TRBV25-1, with D tentatively TRBD1 (6 bases). The length of the CDR3 is 15 residues. V shed 1 base and J shed 2 bases, with 9 bases lying between them. From germline, CDR1 is MGHDK and CDR2 SYGVNS. The CDR3 nucleotides are TGTGCCAGCAGTGAATGGGGGACAACCAAAAACATTCAGTACTTC. Its protein product is CASSEWGTTKNIQYF.

The chain couples TRBV4-3 to TRBJ1-1, with 8 bases identical to TRBD1. Germline V gene lookup returns CDR1 LGHNA and CDR2 YSLEER. Trimming at V came to 0 bases and at J to 6 bases, leaving 6 bases not matched to a gene. The CDR3 totals 15 residues. The CDR3 is CASSQEQGVMAEAFF. The CDR3 nucleotides read TGCGCCAGCAGCCAAGAACAGGGGGTTATGGCTGAAGCTTTCTTT.

This chain connects TRBV6-5 to TRBJ2-2; maybe TRBD2 (5 bases). Trimming removed 7 bases at V and 6 bases at J, with 18 bases between. The germline gives CDR1 MNHEY, CDR2 SVGAGI. This CDR3 comprises 15 residues. The CDR3 reads CASTPPSGAAGELFF. The CDR3 bases are TGTGCCAGCACCCCACCCTCAGGAGCGGCCGGGGAGCTGTTTTTT.

CDR3 residues: CASSLEASGNQETQYF. DNA of the CDR3: TGTGCCAGCAGCTTAGAAGCTAGCGGGAACCAAGAGACCCAGTACTTC. The V call is TRBV7-6, the J call TRBJ2-5, with 9 bases that match TRBD2. Trimming cost V 1 base and J 0 bases; bases outside gene matches: 3. CDR3 length: 16 amino acids. Germline assignment: CDR1 SGHVS and CDR2 FNYEAQ.

This sequence joins TRBV5-1 and TRBJ2-2; 9 bases match TRBD2. Germline values: CDR1 SGHRS, CDR2 YFSETQ. CDR3 length: 14 residues. V lost 5 bases, J lost 5 bases, and 4 bases stayed unmatched. CDR3 loop: CASRHLAGTGELFF. CDR3 nucleotide sequence: TGCGCCAGCAGACACCTAGCGGGGACCGGGGAGCTGTTTTTT.

The chain is built from TRBV28 and TRBJ2-2, with D possibly TRBD2 on 6 matching bases. CDR1 is MDHEN and CDR2 is SYDVKM in the germline V gene. V lost 6 bases to trimming and J lost 5 bases, with 16 bases between them. The CDR3 is 15 amino acids. The CDR3 here is CASSPGLARTGELFF. The CDR3 DNA reads TGTGCCAGCAGCCCGGGACTCGCGAGAACCGGGGAGCTGTTTTTT.

The CDR3, as DNA: TGTGCCAGTAGTGTGGGGACTAGCCGAGAGACCCAGTACTTC. Its protein product is CASSVGTSRETQYF. This chain links TRBV19 with TRBJ2-5, with 9 bases fitting TRBD2. Germline V gene sequence: CDR1 LNHDA, CDR2 SQIVND (reference sequence). The CDR3 is 14 amino acids. V dropped 5 bases and J dropped 4; count of bases not matched to a gene: 5.

This chain connects TRBV27 to TRBJ2-7; 11 nucleotides line up with TRBD1. Germline-derived CDR1 and CDR2 are MNHEY and SMNVEV (reference sequence). Losses at the gene ends were 9 bases for V and 1 base for J; bases not matched to a gene: 5. The CDR3 has 14 amino acids. In DNA form, the CDR3 reads TGTGCCAGTCGCGGACAGGGGGCGTCCTACGAGCAGTACTTC. It translates to CASRGQGASYEQYF.

V usage is TRBV7-8 and J usage is TRBJ2-7; D is perhaps TRBD1 (6 bases). This CDR3 comprises 15 residues. In germline, CDR1 is SGHVS, CDR2 FQNEAQ. V lost 5 bases to trimming and J lost 0 bases, with 14 bases between them. CDR3 DNA: TGTGCCAGCAGCCGAGGGGGACGGATCTCCTACGAGCAGTACTTC. Its protein is CASSRGGRISYEQYF.

In its sample, this clone was seen once. V usage is TRBV5-1 and J usage is TRBJ1-3; no clear D gene. There are 13 residues in the CDR3. Germline V gene data show CDR1 as SGHRS and CDR2 as YFSETQ. Trimming removed 4 bases from V and 3 bases from J, with 8 bases in between. CDR3 sequence: CASSAGYGNTIYF. The CDR3 bases are TGCGCCAGCAGCGCAGGTTATGGAAACACCATATATTTT. The full variable domain, completed using reference TRBV5-1 and TRBJ1-3, is KAGVTQTPRYLIKTRGQQVTLSCSPISGHRSVSWYQQTPGQGLQFLFEYFSETQRNKGNFPGRFSGRQFSNSRSEMNVSTLELGDSALYLCASSAGYGNTIYFGEGSWLTVV.

V usage is TRBV5-6 and J usage is TRBJ1-2; 9 positions match TRBD1. CDR1 is SGHDT, CDR2 YYEEEE, per germline. This CDR3 has 16 amino acids. V lost 4 bases to trimming and J lost 1 base; unmatched junction nucleotides: 8. CDR3 loop: CASSLAADRGNYGYTF. CDR3 coding DNA: TGTGCCAGCAGCCTGGCCGCGGACAGGGGTAACTATGGCTACACCTTC.

J is TRBJ2-3 and V is TRBV11-3; no definite D call. Trimming cost V 1 base and J 1 base, with 6 bases left between them. CDR3 size: 14 residues. Germline V gene data show CDR1 as SGHNT and CDR2 as YENEEA. CDR3 sequence reads: CASSLVGRTDTQYF. CDR3 coding DNA: TGTGCCAGCAGCTTAGTCGGGCGCACAGATACGCAGTATTTT.

The chain links TRBV5-1 to TRBJ2-3; D not resolved. Germline loops: CDR1 SGHRS, CDR2 YFSETQ. The CDR3 contains 15 residues. Deletions cut 2 bases from V and 0 bases from J, with 10 bases between. CDR3 bases: TGCGCCAGCAGCTTCCCCGGTAGGAGCACAGATACGCAGTATTTT. Protein: CASSFPGRSTDTQYF.

This chain connects TRBV4-1 to TRBJ1-3, with unresolved D. Germline V gene lookup returns CDR1 MGHRA and CDR2 YSYEKL. V lost 0 bases to trimming and J lost 0 bases, with 9 bases between them. The length of the CDR3 is 16 residues. The CDR3: CASSQEPSISGNTIYF. The CDR3 DNA follows: TGCGCCAGCAGCCAAGAGCCCTCCATCTCTGGAAACACCATATATTTT.

This clone was detected only a few times. The chain recombines TRBV2 with TRBJ2-5; D unclear. Deletions cut 1 base from V and 5 bases from J, with 2 bases between. Germline CDR1 and CDR2: SNHLY and FYNNEI. There are 11 residues in the CDR3. In DNA, the CDR3 is TGTGCCAGCAGTGAAGAGGAGACCCAGTACTTC. This sequence encodes CASSEEETQYF.